These T cell receptor beta chains were read from a single sample in a study of Ad26.COV2.S vaccination and SARS-CoV-2 variants. Only in-frame clones appear in the TCRdb table, and some are missing; sequencing was by immunoSEQ multiplex PCR. The repertoire has approximately 500,000 clones, around 85% of them found once; the top ten carry 9.5% to 15%. Source: peripheral blood, taken in a trial of Ad26.COV2.S vaccine versus placebo. Every receptor here comes from a person aged 18 to 65 who received the Ad26.COV2.S COVID-19 vaccine or a placebo. The CDR3 runs from the conserved cysteine through the conserved F or W. D genes are given only for firm matches. Not every row has a clone size; where given, it reads once, few, many or a size class.

DNA | CDR3 | size | D | J | V
TGTGCCAGCAGCCGACAGGGGGCAGGTCAGCCCCAGCATTTT | CASSRQGAGQPQHF | few | TRBD1 | TRBJ1-5 | TRBV6-5
TGCGCCAGCAGCGCTCGCCCCCTAGGGGCGGAGAGGGCTAACACTGAAGCTTTCTTT | CASSARPLGAERANTEAFF | NA | NA | TRBJ1-1 | TRBV4-3
TGTGCCAGTAGTATCTGGGCTAGCGGAGGCACCAATGAGCAGTTCTTC | CASSIWASGGTNEQFF | NA | TRBD2 | TRBJ2-1 | TRBV19
TGTGCCAGCAGTTACTCGAAAAGCGGGAGGGCCCACGAGCAGTACTTC | CASSYSKSGRAHEQYF | NA | TRBD2 | TRBJ2-7 | TRBV6-5
TGCGCCAGCAGCTTGGGACAGGGAATCTCGGAGACCCAGTACTTC | CASSLGQGISETQYF | NA | TRBD1 | TRBJ2-5 | TRBV5-1
TGTGCCAGCAGTTACCGGGGGCTACAGGGGAATGAGCAGTTCTTC | CASSYRGLQGNEQFF | NA | NA | TRBJ2-1 | TRBV6-5
TGTGCCAGCTCACCGTGGCAATCCAATGAGCAGTTCTTC | CASSPWQSNEQFF | NA | NA | TRBJ2-1 | TRBV18
TGTGCCAGCAGGGGATGGGGAGGCAATCAGCCCCAGCATTTT | CASRGWGGNQPQHF | NA | NA | TRBJ1-5 | TRBV28
TGTGCCAGCAGCTTATCAGTCGGGGTGGCCTACGAGCAGTACTTC | CASSLSVGVAYEQYF | NA | NA | TRBJ2-7 | TRBV7-9
TGTGCCAGCAGCCTTCGTACAGGGGGTGTGCTCCAAGAGACCCAGTACTTC | CASSLRTGGVLQETQYF | NA | TRBD1 | TRBJ2-5 | TRBV13
TGTGCCAGCAGCCCTCCCCCGGGACGGATTGAAGCTTTCTTT | CASSPPPGRIEAFF | NA | NA | TRBJ1-1 | TRBV7-2
TGTGCCTGGCGGACAGGGGGCAGTGCCGGGGAGCTGTTTTTT | CAWRTGGSAGELFF | NA | TRBD1 | TRBJ2-2 | TRBV30
TGTGCCAGTAGTATAGCGCCGGGTGTCGGGGTTTATGGCTACACCTTC | CASSIAPGVGVYGYTF | NA | NA | TRBJ1-2 | TRBV19
TGTGCCAGCAGCTTGGCCAGGGGATATAGCAATGAGCAGTTCTTC | CASSLARGYSNEQFF | NA | NA | TRBJ2-1 | TRBV5-6
TGTGCCAGCAGTAGGGGACAGGGGTATACCCCTGAAGCTTTCTTT | CASSRGQGYTPEAFF | NA | TRBD1 | TRBJ1-1 | TRBV28
TGTGCCAGCAGTCAAACCGGACGGGGGGCCTACCCTTCACCCCTCCACTTT | CASSQTGRGAYPSPLHF | NA | NA | TRBJ1-6 | TRBV6-6
TGTGCCAGCAGCTTGGCAGGGAGTGGTCCCTACGAGCAGTACTTC | CASSLAGSGPYEQYF | few | NA | TRBJ2-7 | TRBV7-2
TGTGCCAGCAGCTTAGCCGTTAGCGGGAGGGCCGCCGGGGAGCTGTTTTTT | CASSLAVSGRAAGELFF | NA | TRBD2 | TRBJ2-2 | TRBV7-6
TGTGCCATCAGAGCTAGCGGAAGAGCAAAGGGGACCGGGGAGCTGTTTTTT | CAIRASGRAKGTGELFF | NA | TRBD2 | TRBJ2-2 | TRBV10-3
TGTGCCAGCAGCCAATCGGACAGGGGTCGAGGCACTGAAGCTTTCTTT | CASSQSDRGRGTEAFF | NA | TRBD1 | TRBJ1-1 | TRBV3-1/TRBV3-2
TGTGCCAGCAGCTTTTCCTTGCGGGAGAGCGAGCAGTACTTC | CASSFSLRESEQYF | NA | TRBD2 | TRBJ2-7 | TRBV7-2
TGCGCCAGCAGCTTGGCCCCCGCTAACTATGGCTACACCTTC | CASSLAPANYGYTF | NA | NA | TRBJ1-2 | TRBV5-1
TGCACCAGCACCGCGCCTCGGACCTCTGGAAACACCATATATTTT | CTSTAPRTSGNTIYF | NA | NA | TRBJ1-3 | TRBV1
TGTGCCAGCAGCCCCGGTGCTAGCGGTTCCTACGAGCAGTACTTC | CASSPGASGSYEQYF | NA | TRBD2 | TRBJ2-7 | TRBV5-6
TGTGCCAGCAGTGACAGAGGCGGGGCTAGTAGCCAGCCCCAGCATTTT | CASSDRGGASSQPQHF | NA | NA | TRBJ1-5 | TRBV2
TGTGCCAGCAGCCTCGCCTCGGGGGGCGTAATCAATGAGCAGTTCTTC | CASSLASGGVINEQFF | NA | NA | TRBJ2-1 | TRBV7-2
TGTGCCAGCAGTTTAGCTCTAGCGGGGATCAATGAGCAGTTCTTC | CASSLALAGINEQFF | NA | TRBD2 | TRBJ2-1 | TRBV27
TGCAGCGCCCGGGGGACAGAGGCCGAGCAGTACTTC | CSARGTEAEQYF | NA | NA | TRBJ2-7 | TRBV29-1
TGTGCCAGCAGTTTTGTGGGTTACACAGATACGCAGTATTTT | CASSFVGYTDTQYF | NA | NA | TRBJ2-3 | TRBV27
TGTGCCAGCAGTCCCTCGGACAGGGGGAACACCATATATTTT | CASSPSDRGNTIYF | NA | TRBD1 | TRBJ1-3 | TRBV28
TGTGCCAGCAGCTCCCGGGACCCCGGGTTGGATGGCACCATATATTTT | CASSSRDPGLDGTIYF | NA | NA | TRBJ1-3 | TRBV7-9
TGTGCCAGCACTCCGGGGGTTGGGGAGACCCAGTACTTC | CASTPGVGETQYF | NA | NA | TRBJ2-5 | TRBV11-2
TGTGCCAGCAGTTACGCGGACCTGGGCATGAACACTGAAGCTTTCTTT | CASSYADLGMNTEAFF | few | NA | TRBJ1-1 | TRBV6-5
TGCGCCAGCATAATAGCGGGGGGAGGCTACAATGAGCAGTTCTTC | CASIIAGGGYNEQFF | few | TRBD2 | TRBJ2-1 | TRBV10-2
TGTGCCAGCAGCCCTACAGTGAACACCGGGGAGCTGTTTTTT | CASSPTVNTGELFF | once | NA | TRBJ2-2 | TRBV28
TGCGCCAGCAGCCAAGCTGAGACAGGGGGTTCCTACTCACCCCTCCACTTT | CASSQAETGGSYSPLHF | NA | TRBD1 | TRBJ1-6 | TRBV4-3
TGTGCCAGCAGCATCAGGGGCGACCAGCCCCAGCATTTT | CASSIRGDQPQHF | once | NA | TRBJ1-5 | TRBV7-2
TGTGCCAGCAGCTTAGAAATAGTGGGGGCGAACACTGAAGCTTTCTTT | CASSLEIVGANTEAFF | NA | NA | TRBJ1-1 | TRBV5-8
TGTGCCTGGAGTTCCGTTTTCGGGACAGGGGCAACCGGGGAGCTGTTTTTT | CAWSSVFGTGATGELFF | NA | TRBD1 | TRBJ2-2 | TRBV30